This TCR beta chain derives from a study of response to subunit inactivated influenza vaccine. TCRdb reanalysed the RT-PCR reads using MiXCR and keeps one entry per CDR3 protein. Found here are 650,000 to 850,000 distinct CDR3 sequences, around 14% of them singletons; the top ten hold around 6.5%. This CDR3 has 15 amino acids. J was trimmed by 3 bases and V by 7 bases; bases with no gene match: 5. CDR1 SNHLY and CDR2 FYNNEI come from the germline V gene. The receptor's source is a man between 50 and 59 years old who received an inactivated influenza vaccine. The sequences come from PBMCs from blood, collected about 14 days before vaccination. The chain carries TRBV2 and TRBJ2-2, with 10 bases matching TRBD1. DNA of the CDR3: TGTGCCAGCAAGACAGGGGGCCGGTACACCGGGGAGCTGTTTTTT. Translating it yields CASKTGGRYTGELFF.